The rows below give T cell receptor beta chains drawn from one sample of a study of cytomegalovirus exposure and HLA in healthy donors. The assay was immunoSEQ multiplex PCR, and TCRdb's table has in-frame clones only and misses some. This table has about 140,000 clones, about three quarters appearing once. Sequencing was done on a sample of PBMCs. The receptors were sampled from a man aged 35 to 55 in good health and CMV-seronegative. The CDR3 runs from the conserved cysteine through the conserved F or W. Fields, in order: clone size, J gene, D gene, V gene, CDR3 DNA, CDR3 protein. D genes are given only for firm matches. Clone size is given for some rows only: seen once, a few or many times, or a class if the clone is expanded.

>few|TRBJ2-7|TRBD1|TRBV19
TGTGCCAGTAGTTTGGACAGGAGCTACGAGCAGTACTTC
CASSLDRSYEQYF
>-|TRBJ2-1|TRBD2|TRBV11-3
TGTGCCAGCAGCTTAAGGGCGGGAGGGCCTATGGGTGAGCAGTTCTTC
CASSLRAGGPMGEQFF
>-|TRBJ2-7|TRBD1|TRBV7-8
TGTGCCAGCAGCTTAGAGGGGACAGGGGGTTACTACGAGCAGTACTTC
CASSLEGTGGYYEQYF
>-|TRBJ2-5|TRBD2|TRBV4-1
TGCGCCAGCAGCCAACGCCTGGGACTAGCGGCTCAAGAGACCCAGTACTTC
CASSQRLGLAAQETQYF
>-|TRBJ2-7|-|TRBV4-2
TGTGCCAGCAGCCATAGCAGCAGTCCCTACGAGCAGTACTTC
CASSHSSSPYEQYF
>-|TRBJ2-1|TRBD1|TRBV15
TGTGCCACCAGCAGAGATTTAGGGACAGGGAATGAGCAGTTCTTC
CATSRDLGTGNEQFF
>few|TRBJ2-1|TRBD2|TRBV18
TGTGCCAGCTCACCACTGGTGGTAGCGGGGGTCTCCTACAATGAGCAGTTCTTC
CASSPLVVAGVSYNEQFF
>many|TRBJ2-3|TRBD2|TRBV28
TGTGCCAGCAGTTTAGAGCTAGCGGGGGGGTTTTTGTATTTT
CASSLELAGGFLYF
>-|TRBJ2-5|-|TRBV11-2
TGTGCCAGCAGCCCCCTGATAGGCGGCCAAGAGACCCAGTACTTC
CASSPLIGGQETQYF
>-|TRBJ2-1|TRBD2|TRBV5-4
TGTGCCAGCAGCACTAAAACACTAGCGGACAATGAGCAGTTCTTC
CASSTKTLADNEQFF
>-|TRBJ2-7|-|TRBV9
TGTGCCAGCAGCGTAATCGAGAAGGGGCGGATCTACGAGCAGTACTTC
CASSVIEKGRIYEQYF
>-|TRBJ2-5|TRBD2|TRBV18
TGTGCCAGCTCACGTACTAGCGGGGGTTCAGAGACCCAGTACTTC
CASSRTSGGSETQYF
>-|TRBJ2-7|-|TRBV7-6
TGTGCCAGCAGCTTATCCCCAGGGTTTTCCTACGAGCAGTACTTC
CASSLSPGFSYEQYF
>few|TRBJ2-2|-|TRBV9
TGTGCCAGCAGCGCGCTTCTAGGCGCGAACACCGGGGAGCTGTTTTTT
CASSALLGANTGELFF
>-|TRBJ2-1|-|TRBV7-2
TGTGCCAGCAGCTTAGACAGGGCGGCCTACAATGAGCAGTTCTTC
CASSLDRAAYNEQFF
>-|TRBJ2-3|-|TRBV19
TGTGCCAGTAGTATTTTGGGCGACGGCACAGATACGCAGTATTTT
CASSILGDGTDTQYF
>-|TRBJ2-3|TRBD2|TRBV7-6
TGTGCCAGCAGCCTAATAGCGGGAACCACAGATACGCAGTATTTT
CASSLIAGTTDTQYF
>-|TRBJ1-2|-|TRBV28
TGTGCCAGCAGTTACCCGACAGTCCCAGTCTACACCTTC
CASSYPTVPVYTF
>-|TRBJ2-7|-|TRBV7-8
TGTGCCAGCAGCAAGGGGGGGCTTAGTCACGAGCAGTACTTC
CASSKGGLSHEQYF
>-|TRBJ2-5|TRBD2|TRBV7-3
TGTGCCAGTTCGGGGGGGGGCTCAGAGACCCAGTACTTC
CASSGGGSETQYF
>-|TRBJ2-3|-|TRBV19
TGTGCCTCAAGACAGAACACAGATACGCAGTATTTT
CASRQNTDTQYF
>-|TRBJ2-7|TRBD1|TRBV5-1
TGCGCCAGCAGCGGGGACAGCTTTCCCTACGAGCAGTACTTC
CASSGDSFPYEQYF
>once|TRBJ2-7|-|TRBV28
TGTGCCAGCTGGGCGGGGGCGATCTACGAGCAGTACTTC
CASWAGAIYEQYF